These T cell receptor beta chains were read from a single sample in a study of beta chain features in type 1 diabetes. Assay used: immunoSEQ multiplex PCR; TCRdb lists only in-frame clones, some missing. This table holds about 290,000 clones, around 7.3% found once. The source material was central memory CD4+ T cells from blood. The origin of the receptors is a woman under 30 in good health. Each CDR3 is given with its conserved first and last residue. D genes are given only for firm matches. Some rows mark clone size as missing; the rest say once, few, many or name a class of expanded clone.

J: TRBJ2-1
V: TRBV2
D: NA
size: few
DNA: TGTGCCAGCAGTGAAACAGACCTAGGGGAGAGGGGCTATGAGCAGTTCTTC
CDR3: CASSETDLGERGYEQFF

J: TRBJ2-3
V: TRBV7-9
D: TRBD1
size: NA
DNA: TGTGCCAGCAGCTTCCGTGGACAGGGGGCAACAGATACGCAGTATTTT
CDR3: CASSFRGQGATDTQYF

J: TRBJ1-5
V: TRBV21-1
D: NA
size: few
DNA: TGTGCCAGCAAGGGGTGGGTGGCAGGGACCCAGCCCCAGCATTTT
CDR3: CASKGWVAGTQPQHF

J: TRBJ2-1
V: TRBV19
D: TRBD2
size: few
DNA: TGTGCCAGTACCCCCCGGACTAGCACCCGAGCGGTTGAGCAGTTCTTC
CDR3: CASTPRTSTRAVEQFF

J: TRBJ2-7
V: TRBV29-1
D: NA
size: NA
DNA: TGCAGCGTTGAGAAGTCCCGGGGACACCCGGGGGACGAGCAGTACTTC
CDR3: CSVEKSRGHPGDEQYF

J: TRBJ2-1
V: TRBV28
D: NA
size: NA
DNA: TGTGCCAGCACCTCAGAGTGGGGGGCCTACAATGAGCAGTTCTTC
CDR3: CASTSEWGAYNEQFF

J: TRBJ1-2
V: TRBV2
D: NA
size: NA
DNA: TGTGCCAGCAGTGAAGAGACCCTCTGGACCTTC
CDR3: CASSEETLWTF

J: TRBJ1-2
V: TRBV18
D: TRBD1
size: NA
DNA: TGTGCCAGCTCACTAGGAGACTGGACAGGCAACTATGGCTACACCTTC
CDR3: CASSLGDWTGNYGYTF

J: TRBJ2-7
V: TRBV4-3
D: TRBD2
size: NA
DNA: TGCGCCAGCAGCCAAGATGCTGGGGAGGGCACCTACGAGCAGTACTTC
CDR3: CASSQDAGEGTYEQYF

J: TRBJ2-5
V: TRBV6-1
D: TRBD2
size: few
DNA: TGTGCCAGCAGTTATAGCGGGAAAGAGACCCAGTACTTC
CDR3: CASSYSGKETQYF

J: TRBJ2-3
V: TRBV2
D: NA
size: few
DNA: TGTGCCAGCTCCATAGCAGATACGCAGTATTTT
CDR3: CASSIADTQYF

J: TRBJ1-1
V: TRBV29-1
D: NA
size: few
DNA: TGCAGCGTTGATGGGGGGCTTGATGAAGCTTTCTTT
CDR3: CSVDGGLDEAFF

J: TRBJ2-1
V: TRBV25-1
D: NA
size: NA
DNA: TGTGCCAGCAGTGATCCGTCGGGAATGGGCAATGAGCAGTTCTTC
CDR3: CASSDPSGMGNEQFF

J: TRBJ2-5
V: TRBV2
D: NA
size: few
DNA: TGTGCCAGCAGTGAACGAGAGACCCAGTACTTC
CDR3: CASSERETQYF

J: TRBJ1-5
V: TRBV27
D: NA
size: few
DNA: TGTGCCAGCAGTTTAAGGGCGGATGGCAATCAGCCCCAGCATTTT
CDR3: CASSLRADGNQPQHF

J: TRBJ2-1
V: TRBV7-9
D: NA
size: few
DNA: TGTGCCAGCAGCTTAGGAGGCAGGGGTTATTATAGGGAGCAGTTCTTC
CDR3: CASSLGGRGYYREQFF

J: TRBJ2-5
V: TRBV18
D: NA
size: NA
DNA: TGTGCCAGCTCACCAGGGAGTGGGGAGACCCAGTACTTC
CDR3: CASSPGSGETQYF

J: TRBJ1-1
V: TRBV5-8
D: NA
size: few
DNA: TGTGCCAGCAGCTTTGGGTCGATGAACACTGAAGCTTTCTTT
CDR3: CASSFGSMNTEAFF

J: TRBJ2-2
V: TRBV10-3
D: NA
size: few
DNA: TGTGCCATCAGTGAATCAGGGGCGGGCACCGGGGAGCTGTTTTTT
CDR3: CAISESGAGTGELFF

J: TRBJ2-1
V: TRBV7-7
D: NA
size: many
DNA: TGTGCTAGCAGCTTTGGGCTAGGGGCCTACAATGAGCAGTTCTTC
CDR3: CASSFGLGAYNEQFF